One and the same sample provided the 28 T cell receptor beta chains below, sequenced in a study of beta chain features in type 1 diabetes. The authors reverse transcribed all of the isolated RNA, so sequencing captured expressed TCRB transcripts. Data came from immunoSEQ multiplex PCR; TCRdb stores just in-frame clones and leaves some out. The sample contains 300,000 to 400,000 clones, roughly 12% of which appear only once. The sample taken for sequencing was naive CD4+ T cells from blood. These receptors originate from a man aged 18 to 29 in good health.

The chain uses TRBV5-1 and TRBJ2-3; a weak D match, TRBD2 (5 bases). The germline gives CDR1 SGHRS, CDR2 YFSETQ. The CDR3 sequence is 13 residues long. V dropped 1 base and J dropped 6 bases, with 9 bases sitting between them. The CDR3 reads CASSLMVADTQYF. CDR3 bases: TGCGCCAGCAGCTTGATGGTAGCGGATACGCAGTATTTT.

This chain links TRBV2 with TRBJ2-1; TRBD2 agrees at 7 bases. J lost 1 base, V lost 8 bases, and 8 bases had no gene match. The germline gives CDR1 SNHLY, CDR2 FYNNEI. This CDR3 has 15 residues. Here the CDR3 DNA reads TGTGCCAGCTTAGCCAGGGAGGGATCCTACAATGAGCAGTTCTTC. It yields the protein CASLAREGSYNEQFF.

The rearrangement uses TRBV11-2 and TRBJ2-3; possible D gene TRBD2, 6 bases. This CDR3 is 14 amino acids long. V was trimmed by 6 bases and J by 0 bases, leaving 10 bases between them. Germline loops: CDR1 SGHAT, CDR2 FQNNGV. The CDR3 nucleotides read TGTGCCAGCAGGAGCGGGCTCAGCACAGATACGCAGTATTTT. Translated: CASRSGLSTDTQYF.

The chain joins TRBV14 to TRBJ2-2, with TRBD1 matching over 8 bases. Germline-derived CDR1 and CDR2 are SGHDN and FVKESK. Losses at the gene ends were 3 bases for V and 6 bases for J; bases not matched to a gene: 9. The CDR3 is made up of 16 amino acids. DNA for the CDR3: TGTGCCAGCAGCCATAGGTGGCAGGGGGCCGCCGGGGAGCTGTTTTTT. Residues: CASSHRWQGAAGELFF.

This clone was detected a few times. This chain links TRBV5-1 with TRBJ2-3, with a possible D match to TRBD2 (5 bases). Germline CDR1 reads SGHRS; CDR2 reads YFSETQ. Between the trimmed V and J ends, which lost 3 bases and 0 bases, there was a span of 17 bases. The CDR3 loop spans 17 amino acids. CDR3 protein: CASSWAGSATSTDTQYF. Here the CDR3 DNA reads TGCGCCAGCAGCTGGGCGGGCTCCGCCACTAGCACAGATACGCAGTATTTT.

This clone came up a few times. This rearrangement joins TRBV19 to TRBJ2-7; 8 nucleotides align to TRBD1. Germline V gene data show CDR1 as LNHDA and CDR2 as SQIVND (reference sequence). This CDR3 is 15 amino acids long. The V and J ends lost 6 bases and 1 base, in that order; junction bases with no gene match: 8. The DNA of the CDR3 is TGTGCCAGTAGAAGAGGGACAGGACCGTCCTACGAGCAGTACTTC. Translating it yields CASRRGTGPSYEQYF.

V is TRBV10-3 and J is TRBJ2-7, with a weak D call TRBD1 (6 bases). Trimming removed 7 bases at V and 2 bases at J, with 21 bases between. CDR1 and CDR2 from the germline V gene are ENHRY and SYGVKD. CDR3 length equals 16 residues. CDR3 region: CAINKSGQSIAYEQYF. DNA of the CDR3: TGTGCCATCAACAAGTCCGGACAGTCAATTGCCTACGAGCAGTACTTC.

The chain carries TRBV5-1 and TRBJ1-1; D remains ambiguous. V dropped 4 bases and J dropped 0 bases, with 10 bases sitting between them. The length of the CDR3 is 14 residues. Per the germline V gene, CDR1 is SGHRS and CDR2 is YFSETQ. CDR3 coding DNA: TGCGCCAGCAGCCCTGGAGGAATGAACACTGAAGCTTTCTTT. Translated, it gives CASSPGGMNTEAFF.

V and J are TRBV7-9 and TRBJ2-7; a possible D gene is TRBD1 (5 bases). This CDR3 has 12 residues. Germline V gene data show CDR1 as SEHNR and CDR2 as FQNEAQ (reference sequence). V lost 1 base, J lost 6 bases, and 7 bases lay in between. The CDR3: CASSLGGAEQYF. The DNA for the CDR3 is TGTGCCAGCAGCTTAGGTGGGGCCGAGCAGTACTTC.

This sequence joins TRBV19 and TRBJ1-1, with a weak D call TRBD1 (5 bases). Germline V gives CDR1 LNHDA, CDR2 SQIVND (reference sequence). This CDR3 region has 14 residues. The V and J ends lost 0 bases and 7 bases respectively, with 12 bases between them. In DNA form, the CDR3 reads TGTGCCAGTAGTATAGATGGTTCACAGGTTGAAGCTTTCTTT. This translates into CASSIDGSQVEAFF.

There are a few counts of this clone. This chain uses TRBV6-6 with TRBJ1-5; 7 bases are a match to TRBD1. This CDR3 has 15 residues. V shed 6 bases, J shed 0 bases, and the junction held 5 bases outside the gene matches. The germline V gene has CDR1 MNHNY and CDR2 SVGAGI (reference sequence). The CDR3 region is CASRLGQYSNQPQHF. CDR3 bases: TGTGCCAGCAGGCTGGGACAGTATAGCAATCAGCCCCAGCATTTT.

This clone has only one observation. Other DNA sequences of this sample code for an identical CDR3. The chain uses TRBV7-2 and TRBJ1-2; TRBD1 agrees at 11 bases. The germline V gene encodes CDR1 SGHTA and CDR2 FQGNSA. The CDR3 has 14 residues. V lost 5 bases, J lost 4 bases, and 3 bases stayed unmatched. CDR3 loop: CASSRDRGGYGYTF. In nucleotides, the CDR3 is TGTGCCAGCAGCCGGGACAGGGGGGGCTATGGCTACACCTTC.

A few counts support this clone. The rearrangement links TRBV30 to TRBJ2-1, with TRBD2 matching 8 bases. With V trimmed by 5 bases and J by 7 bases, 10 bases remained unmatched. The CDR3 loop spans 14 amino acids. Germline V gene lookup returns CDR1 GTSNPN and CDR2 SVGIG (reference sequence). In DNA form, the CDR3 reads TGTGCCTGGCGAGCGGGGGTGGAAGGTAATGAGCAGTTCTTC. This codes for CAWRAGVEGNEQFF.

The chain links TRBV7-9 to TRBJ1-4; maybe TRBD1 (6 bases). Germline V gene sequence: CDR1 SEHNR, CDR2 FQNEAQ (reference sequence). Between the trimmed V and J ends, which lost 6 bases and 4 bases, there was a span of 12 bases. The CDR3 runs to 14 residues. This CDR3 is CASRMGAGNEKLFF. DNA of the CDR3: TGTGCCAGCAGGATGGGGGCCGGTAATGAAAAACTGTTTTTT. Filled out from reference TRBV7-9 and TRBJ1-4, the complete variable domain reads DTGVSQNPRHKITKRGQNVTFRCDPISEHNRLYWYRQTLGQGPEFLTYFQNEAQLEKSRLLSDRFSAERPKGSFSTLEIQRTEQGDSAMYLCASRMGAGNEKLFFGSGTQLSVL.

The CDR3 region is CASSYYGTAANEQFF. The CDR3 DNA sequence: TGTGCCAGCAGCTACTACGGGACAGCTGCCAATGAGCAGTTCTTC. The rearrangement uses TRBV7-9 and TRBJ2-1; TRBD1 agrees at 7 bases. The CDR3 runs to 15 residues. Germline CDR1 and CDR2: SEHNR and FQNEAQ (reference sequence). Trimming removed 4 bases from V and 6 bases from J; junction bases left unmatched: 9.

This clone has more than one count but fewer than ten. This rearrangement joins TRBV2 to TRBJ1-1; TRBD1 is a possible D gene (5 bases). CDR3 length: 14 amino acids. From germline, CDR1 is SNHLY and CDR2 FYNNEI. V was cut by 0 bases and J by 4 bases, with 9 bases left in between. The CDR3 region is CASSEARGFTEAFF. In DNA form, the CDR3 reads TGTGCCAGCAGTGAAGCGCGGGGGTTCACTGAAGCTTTCTTT.

This clone has just a few counts. The CDR3 DNA is TGTGCCAGCAGTCCTGCGGGGACGCCAAGCTCCTACAATGAGCAGTTCTTC. Its translation is CASSPAGTPSSYNEQFF. The gene calls are TRBV9 and TRBJ2-1; tentative D call: TRBD2 (6 bases). Trimming removed 5 bases from V and 0 bases from J, with 18 bases in between. Germline CDR1 SGDLS, CDR2 YYNGEE. The CDR3 runs 17 residues.

This chain links TRBV30 with TRBJ2-5, with 8 bases aligning to TRBD1. The ends lost 4 bases at V and 5 bases at J; junction bases unmatched: 0. Germline CDR1 reads GTSNPN; CDR2 reads SVGIG (reference sequence). This CDR3 has 11 amino acids. The CDR3 protein is CAWTGGETQYF. CDR3 sequence (DNA): TGTGCCTGGACAGGGGGCGAGACCCAGTACTTC.

This clone was seen more than once but under ten times. CDR3 amino acids: CASSLWTGYEQYF. The CDR3 DNA reads as TGCGCCAGCAGCTTGTGGACAGGCTACGAGCAGTACTTC. J is TRBJ2-7 and V is TRBV5-1; 7 bases align to TRBD1. The germline CDR1 and CDR2 sequences are SGHRS and YFSETQ. The CDR3 is made up of 13 amino acids. Trimming cost V 1 base and J 3 bases; bases outside gene matches: 1.

Concerning this clone: Other DNA sequences in this sample translate to the same CDR3. The J gene is TRBJ1-4, the V gene TRBV29-1; possibly TRBD1 for D (5 bases). CDR1 and CDR2 from the germline V gene are SQVTM and ANQGSEA. Trimming stripped 3 bases from V and 8 bases from J, with 7 bases between. The CDR3 runs to 11 residues. The CDR3 DNA follows: TGCAGCGTTGAGGAGGGGGAAAAACTGTTTTTT. Its protein product is CSVEEGEKLFF.

The chain has TRBV7-9 and TRBJ2-1, with 9 bases fitting TRBD2. From germline, CDR1 is SEHNR and CDR2 FQNEAQ (reference sequence). The CDR3 extends over 19 amino acids. Trimming took 6 bases from V and 0 from J; bases not matched to a gene: 15. Here the CDR3 reads CASRRRLAGNGSSYNEQFF. For the CDR3, the DNA is TGTGCCAGCAGGCGTCGGCTAGCGGGGAACGGGAGCTCCTACAATGAGCAGTTCTTC. Complete variable domain (other parts from reference TRBV7-9 and TRBJ2-1): DTGVSQNPRHKITKRGQNVTFRCDPISEHNRLYWYRQTLGQGPEFLTYFQNEAQLEKSRLLSDRFSAERPKGSFSTLEIQRTEQGDSAMYLCASRRRLAGNGSSYNEQFFGPGTRLTVL.

This clone was counted between two and nine times. The gene calls are TRBV7-3 and TRBJ2-2, with a tentative D call TRBD1 (5 bases). CDR3 size: 14 residues. Germline loops: CDR1 SGHTA, CDR2 FQGTGA. V dropped 5 bases and J dropped 2 bases, with 9 bases sitting between them. The CDR3 DNA follows: TGTGCCAGCAGCGCACAGGCTAACACCGGGGAGCTGTTTTTT. Protein product: CASSAQANTGELFF. The variable domain in full, with the rest retrieved from reference TRBV7-3 and TRBJ2-2, is GAGVSQTPSNKVTEKGKYVELRCDPISGHTALYWYRQSLGQGPEFLIYFQGTGAADDSGLPNDRFFAVRPEGSVSTLKIQRTERGDSAVYLCASSAQANTGELFFGEGSRLTVL.

This chain links TRBV7-3 with TRBJ2-3, with TRBD2 matching over 11 bases. In germline, CDR1 is SGHTA, CDR2 FQGTGA. V gave up 3 bases and J gave up 2 bases; unmatched junction bases: 10. This CDR3 is 18 amino acids long. As DNA, the CDR3 is TGTGCCAGCAGCTTGAGGTCACCGGGACTAGCGGCCACAGATACGCAGTATTTT. Its translation: CASSLRSPGLAATDTQYF.

In its sample, this clone was seen a few times. The chain employs TRBV5-1 and TRBJ1-1; 7 bases map to TRBD1. Germline CDR1 is SGHRS and CDR2 is YFSETQ. The CDR3 has 14 amino acids. With 3 bases clipped from V and 4 bases from J, the junction kept 6 bases outside the gene matches. The CDR3 DNA follows: TGCGCCAGCAGCTCGACAGGGAGATCCACTGAAGCTTTCTTT. Encoded protein: CASSSTGRSTEAFF.

The V and J genes are TRBV7-2 and TRBJ2-7, with 8 bases matching TRBD1. The germline V gene encodes CDR1 SGHTA and CDR2 FQGNSA. V dropped 4 bases and J dropped 2; count of bases not matched to a gene: 10. This CDR3 contains 16 residues. The DNA for the CDR3 is TGTGCCAGCAGCTACCCCTGGGGACAGGCTCCCTACGAGCAGTACTTC. Its protein product is CASSYPWGQAPYEQYF.

This clone has only a few counts. The chain employs TRBV5-4 and TRBJ2-5; 9 positions agree with TRBD1. V lost 0 bases, J lost 5 bases, and 8 bases stayed unmatched. This CDR3 contains 16 residues. Germline CDR1 SGHNT, CDR2 YYREEE (reference sequence). The CDR3 loop is CASSLARQGVGETQYF. Here the CDR3 DNA reads TGTGCCAGCAGCTTGGCCCGACAGGGGGTGGGGGAGACCCAGTACTTC.

This clone was recorded a few times. The genes are TRBV7-2 and TRBJ2-1; TRBD2 matches at 7 bases. Trimming at V came to 6 bases and at J to 3 bases, leaving 8 bases not matched to a gene. Germline lookup yields CDR1 SGHTA and CDR2 FQGNSA. This CDR3 spans 15 amino acids. The CDR3 region has the DNA TGTGCCAGCAGATTGAGCGGGGAACACTACAATGAGCAGTTCTTC. It is translated as CASRLSGEHYNEQFF. Full variable domain (missing parts from reference TRBV7-2 and TRBJ2-1): GAGVSQSPSNKVTEKGKDVELRCDPISGHTALYWYRQSLGQGLEFLIYFQGNSAPDKSGLPSDRFSAERTGGSVSTLTIQRTQQEDSAVYLCASRLSGEHYNEQFFGPGTRLTVL.

V is TRBV27 and J is TRBJ2-7; 10 nucleotides line up with TRBD1. CDR1 is MNHEY, CDR2 SMNVEV, per germline (reference sequence). J lost 6 bases, V lost 5 bases, and 7 bases had no gene match. The length of the CDR3 is 14 residues. The CDR3 is CASSPGTGDLEQYF. The DNA of the CDR3 is TGTGCCAGCAGTCCCGGGACAGGGGACCTCGAGCAGTACTTC.